These 22 T cell receptor beta chains were sequenced from one sample in a study of T cell responses to AZD1222 COVID-19 vaccine. Here immunoSEQ multiplex PCR was the method, and the copy in TCRdb shows in-frame clones only, minus some. Of over 130,000 clones listed, about 90% are singletons. This specimen consisted of peripheral blood, obtained 28 days after the second dose of the MenACWY control vaccine. The receptors originated from an adult who received the MenACWY meningococcal vaccine as a control.

The chain is built from TRBV12-3 or TRBV12-4 and TRBJ1-6; D call uncertain. Trimming shortened V by 2 bases and J by 7 bases, and 6 bases separated the two germline ends. The CDR3 length is 13 residues. This CDR3 reads CASSLNWNSPLHF. The CDR3 nucleotides are TGTGCCAGCAGTTTAAATTGGAATTCACCCCTCCACTTT.

This clone was seen a handful of times. V and J are TRBV5-1 and TRBJ1-2, with TRBD1 matching 8 bases. CDR3 length equals 15 residues. The junction had 8 bases not matched to a gene; V was cut back by 3 bases and J by 4 bases. Looked up from germline, CDR1 is SGHRS and CDR2 is YFSETQ. As DNA, the CDR3 is TGCGCCAGCAGCTCTGGACAGGGAGTAGGCTATGGCTACACCTTC. Its translation: CASSSGQGVGYGYTF.

The CDR3 here is CASSNEGYYEQYF. CDR3 nucleotide sequence: TGTGCCAGCAGCAACGAGGGGTACTACGAGCAGTACTTC. The V gene is TRBV7-8, the J gene TRBJ2-7; tentatively, D is TRBD1 or TRBD2 (5 bases each). CDR1 is SGHVS and CDR2 is FQNEAQ in the germline V gene. This CDR3 is built from 13 residues. Trimming removed 5 bases from V and 3 bases from J, with 11 bases in between.

The rearrangement links TRBV11-3 to TRBJ2-6, with unresolved D. The CDR3 runs to 15 residues. Germline V gives CDR1 SGHNT, CDR2 YENEEA. Trimming stripped 4 bases from V and 4 bases from J, with 11 bases between. The DNA of the CDR3 is TGTGCCAGCAGCTCTACTACTCTCGGGGCCAACGTCCTGACTTTC. Translated, it gives CASSSTTLGANVLTF. The variable domain in full, completed from reference TRBV11-3 and TRBJ2-6, reads EAGVVQSPRYKIIEKKQPVAFWCNPISGHNTLYWYLQNLGQGPELLIRYENEEAVDDSQLPKDRFSAERLKGVDSTLKIQPAELGDSAVYLCASSSTTLGANVLTFGAGSRLTVL.

The chain is built from TRBV9 and TRBJ2-6; unclear D gene. The CDR3 covers 15 residues. V was pared by 3 bases and J by 0 bases, with 7 bases between. CDR1 SGDLS and CDR2 YYNGEE come from the germline V gene. The CDR3, as DNA: TGTGCCAGCAGCGCTCAGGCCTCTGGGGCCAACGTCCTGACTTTC. Amino acid sequence: CASSAQASGANVLTF.

The CDR3 sequence: CASSRDRAYEQYF. DNA of the CDR3: TGTGCCAGCAGCCGGGACCGGGCCTACGAGCAGTACTTC. The chain combines TRBV6-5 with TRBJ2-7; D may match TRBD1 or TRBD2 (5 bases each). The CDR3 contains 13 residues. The germline V and J ends were trimmed by 6 bases and 2 bases, with 11 bases remaining between them. Germline V gives CDR1 MNHEY, CDR2 SVGAGI.

The rearrangement uses TRBV5-1 and TRBJ1-6; perhaps TRBD1 as D (6 bases). The CDR3 is made up of 15 amino acids. The germline V and J ends were trimmed by 1 base and 7 bases, with 12 bases remaining between them. Germline assignment: CDR1 SGHRS and CDR2 YFSETQ. The CDR3 protein is CASSLKDRSNSPLHF. CDR3 nucleotide sequence: TGCGCCAGCAGCTTGAAGGACAGATCAAATTCACCCCTCCACTTT.

The chain links TRBV7-9 to TRBJ1-3; D uncertain. CDR1 and CDR2 (germline): SEHNR, FQNEAQ (reference sequence). V was trimmed by 2 bases and J by 8 bases, leaving 10 bases between them. This CDR3 comprises 13 residues. The chain's CDR3 is CASSLLWGDTIYF. The CDR3 DNA sequence: TGTGCCAGCAGCTTACTCTGGGGAGACACCATATATTTT.

The chain uses TRBV9 and TRBJ2-7; D might be TRBD2 (6 bases). Germline CDR1 and CDR2: SGDLS and YYNGEE. The V end lost 4 bases, the J end lost 2 bases, and 19 bases lay between the germline ends. This CDR3 contains 16 residues. The CDR3 sequence is CASSPQEGRVAYEQYF. DNA for the CDR3: TGTGCCAGCAGCCCCCAGGAGGGGCGAGTGGCCTACGAGCAGTACTTC.

Details on this clone: The same CDR3 arises from other DNA sequences in this sample as well. The chain uses TRBV9 and TRBJ2-5; a possible D gene is TRBD1 (5 bases). Germline CDR1 is SGDLS and CDR2 is YYNGEE. Trimming cost V 0 bases and J 2 bases, with 8 bases left between them. The CDR3 covers 14 residues. CDR3 residues: CASSVGPGQETQYF. The CDR3 bases are TGTGCCAGCAGCGTAGGTCCAGGGCAAGAGACCCAGTACTTC.

V usage is TRBV7-2 and J usage is TRBJ1-1; 9 nucleotides align to TRBD1. Germline V lookup: CDR1 SGHTA, CDR2 FQGNSA. This CDR3 has 15 amino acids. Losses at the gene ends were 1 base for V and 5 bases for J; bases not matched to a gene: 5. CDR3 coding DNA: TGTGCCAGCAGCTTAGTGACAGGGGGGGGGACTGAAGCTTTCTTT. Translation: CASSLVTGGGTEAFF.

The rearrangement uses TRBV12-3 or TRBV12-4 and TRBJ2-3; D call uncertain. The CDR3 length is 11 residues. V was pared by 4 bases and J by 10 bases, with 9 bases between. CDR3 sequence: CASSSLEAQYF. DNA of the CDR3: TGTGCCAGCAGTTCCCTTGAAGCGCAGTATTTT.

The V and J genes are TRBV28 and TRBJ2-2, with D maybe TRBD1 (5 bases). V lost 4 bases and J 1 base, leaving 13 bases between the germline ends. Germline CDR1 and CDR2: MDHEN and SYDVKM. This CDR3 spans 16 amino acids. CDR3 bases: TGTGCCAGCAGTTCTCCCCGACAGCAGAACACCGGGGAGCTGTTTTTT. Translation: CASSSPRQQNTGELFF.

The chain combines TRBV7-8 with TRBJ1-4; TRBD1 is a possible D gene (6 bases). Trimming cost V 5 bases and J 3 bases, with 16 bases left between them. The CDR3 totals 16 residues. Looked up from germline, CDR1 is SGHVS and CDR2 is FQNEAQ. In DNA, the CDR3 is TGTGCCAGCAGCGAATACAGGGAATGGGCTAATGAAAAACTGTTTTTT. This translates into CASSEYREWANEKLFF.

The CDR3 region has the DNA TGTGCCAGCAGTCCCGACAGGTGGGCACCTAATGAAAAACTGTTTTTT. Translated: CASSPDRWAPNEKLFF. The chain combines TRBV11-2 with TRBJ1-4; tentatively, D is TRBD1 (6 bases). The germline V gene has CDR1 SGHAT and CDR2 FQNNGV. The CDR3 contains 16 residues. V lost 6 bases to trimming and J lost 3 bases, with 17 bases between them.

This chain connects TRBV4-3 to TRBJ2-1; the match to TRBD2 covers 8 bases. CDR3 length: 15 amino acids. V was clipped by 3 bases and J by 6 bases; unmatched bases: 7. CDR1 LGHNA and CDR2 YSLEER come from the germline V gene. The CDR3 bases are TGCGCCAGCAGCCAGGCGGGACTAGGAGCCAATGAGCAGTTCTTC. Amino acids: CASSQAGLGANEQFF.

This rearrangement joins TRBV10-1 to TRBJ2-7, with TRBD1 matching 9 bases. The J segment lost 4 bases and the V segment lost 4 bases, leaving 5 bases of the junction unmatched. This CDR3 is 14 amino acids long. The germline CDR1 and CDR2 sequences are WNHNN and SYGVQD (reference sequence). For the CDR3, the DNA is TGCGCCAGCAGTGGACGGGGACAGGGATACGAGCAGTACTTC. Protein product: CASSGRGQGYEQYF.

The V call is TRBV18, the J call TRBJ1-5; D call uncertain. Germline values: CDR1 KGHSH, CDR2 LQKENI. The CDR3 runs 16 residues. V was cut by 1 base and J by 0 bases, with 10 bases left in between. In DNA, the CDR3 is TGTGCCAGCTCACCACGCGCAGGTTATAGCAATCAGCCCCAGCATTTT. Amino acid sequence: CASSPRAGYSNQPQHF.

This rearrangement joins TRBV7-2 to TRBJ2-1; 8 bases align to TRBD2. J was trimmed by 6 bases and V by 1 base; bases with no gene match: 2. CDR3 length equals 14 residues. CDR1 SGHTA and CDR2 FQGNSA come from the germline V gene. CDR3 DNA sequence: TGTGCCAGCAGCTTAGGAGGGACTAGCAATGAGCAGTTCTTC. Its protein is CASSLGGTSNEQFF.

The rearrangement joins TRBV28 to TRBJ2-7, with 11 bases identical to TRBD2. Germline V gene lookup returns CDR1 MDHEN and CDR2 SYDVKM. The CDR3 runs to 11 residues. The CDR3 region has the DNA TGTGCGACTAGCGGGGATAACGAGCAGTACTTC. Translated, it gives CATSGDNEQYF.

J is TRBJ2-2 and V is TRBV7-6; TRBD1 aligns across 9 bases. The CDR3 is made up of 19 amino acids. The germline V gene encodes CDR1 SGHVS and CDR2 FNYEAQ. Unmatched junction bases numbered 14, after V lost 2 bases and J lost 4 bases. Written as DNA, the CDR3 is TGTGCCAGCAGCTTATATGGTTCCGGACAGGGGTCATCCACCGGGGAGCTGTTTTTT. Translating gives CASSLYGSGQGSSTGELFF.

The chain recombines TRBV20-1 with TRBJ2-3; possible D gene TRBD2, 6 bases. V lost 3 bases and J lost 2, with 21 bases in between. CDR1 and CDR2 from the germline V gene are DFQATT and SNEGSKA (reference sequence). This CDR3 contains 17 residues. The CDR3 loop reads CSASPETSFLHTDTQYF. Here the CDR3 DNA reads TGCAGTGCTAGTCCCGAGACTAGTTTTCTCCACACAGATACGCAGTATTTT.